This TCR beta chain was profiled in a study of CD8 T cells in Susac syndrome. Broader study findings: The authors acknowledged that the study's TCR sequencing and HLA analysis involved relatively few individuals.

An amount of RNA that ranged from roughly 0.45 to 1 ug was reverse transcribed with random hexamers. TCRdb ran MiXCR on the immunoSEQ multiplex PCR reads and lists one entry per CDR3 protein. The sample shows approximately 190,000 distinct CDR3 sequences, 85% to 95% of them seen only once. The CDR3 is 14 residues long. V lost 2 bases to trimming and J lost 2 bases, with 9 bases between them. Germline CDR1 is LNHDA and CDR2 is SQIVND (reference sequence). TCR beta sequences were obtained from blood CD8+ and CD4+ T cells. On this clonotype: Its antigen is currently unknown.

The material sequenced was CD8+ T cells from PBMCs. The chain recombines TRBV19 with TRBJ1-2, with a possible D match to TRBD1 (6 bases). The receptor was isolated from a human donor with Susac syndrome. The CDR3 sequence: CASSISGGNYGYTF. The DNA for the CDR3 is TGTGCCAGTAGTATATCCGGGGGCAACTATGGCTACACCTTC.